The 14 T cell receptor beta chains given below trace back to one sample, sequenced in a study of T-cell reconstitution after alpha-beta-depleted transplantation in children. TCRbeta library preparation incorporated unique molecular identifiers. TCRdb re-derived calls from the PCR reads in MiXCR, one entry per CDR3 protein. The sample lists 500,000 to 600,000 distinct CDR3 sequences, 20% to 30% occurring once. This specimen consisted of PBMCs, obtained before TCRalphabeta/CD19-depleted stem cell transplant. The source of these receptors is a boy under two years old with Wiskott-Aldrich syndrome, due to receive a stem cell transplant.

V is TRBV20-1 and J is TRBJ2-7, with 8 positions matching TRBD2. Germline lookup yields CDR1 DFQATT and CDR2 SNEGSKA (reference sequence). The CDR3 totals 14 residues. V was clipped by 6 bases and J by 4 bases; unmatched bases: 11. The CDR3 nucleotides read TGCAGTGCGCCTACGACTAGCGTCGGATACGAGCAGTACTTC. Amino acids: CSAPTTSVGYEQYF.

The CDR3 is CSVAGRQYNEQFF. CDR3 bases: TGCAGCGTTGCTGGCAGACAATACAATGAGCAGTTCTTC. The rearrangement links TRBV29-1 to TRBJ2-1; D unclear. Trimming took off 4 bases at V and 4 bases at J, with 11 bases between the two ends. Germline values: CDR1 SQVTM, CDR2 ANQGSEA. This CDR3 has 13 residues.

This clonotype was counted a few times. The rearrangement uses TRBV20-1 and TRBJ2-2; 8 bases are shared with TRBD2. V lost 5 bases and J lost 1; bases outside the gene matches: 9. Germline lookup yields CDR1 DFQATT and CDR2 SNEGSKA (reference sequence). The CDR3 totals 16 residues. This CDR3 is CSAQPGTSLNTGELFF. The CDR3 DNA is TGCAGTGCTCAGCCCGGGACTAGTCTGAACACCGGGGAGCTGTTTTTT.

V gene TRBV29-1 combines with J gene TRBJ1-1; possibly TRBD1 for D (5 bases). This CDR3 is built from 13 residues. The V gene lost 7 bases and the J gene lost 0 bases, with 12 bases spanning the gap. Germline V CDR1 and CDR2: SQVTM, ANQGSEA. CDR3: CSEFDSLNTEAFF. Here the CDR3 DNA reads TGCAGCGAGTTCGACAGCTTGAACACTGAAGCTTTCTTT. The entire variable domain, with the rest obtained from reference TRBV29-1 and TRBJ1-1, is as follows: SAVISQKPSRDICQRGTSLTIQCQVDSQVTMMFWYRQQPGQSLTLIATANQGSEATYESGFVIDKFPISRPNLTFSTLTVSNMSPEDSSIYLCSEFDSLNTEAFFGQGTRLTVV.

The chain joins TRBV28 to TRBJ2-6, with D uncertain. Germline V gene lookup returns CDR1 MDHEN and CDR2 SYDVKM. V was clipped by 1 base and J by 12 bases, with 4 bases between them. The CDR3 consists of 11 residues. The CDR3, as DNA: TGTGCCAGCAGTTTATTCAGCGTCCTGACTTTC. Residues: CASSLFSVLTF.

A few counts support this clonotype. The chain couples TRBV5-1 to TRBJ2-2; no definite D call. Germline V gene data show CDR1 as SGHRS and CDR2 as YFSETQ. This CDR3 spans 15 amino acids. V shed 2 bases and J shed 1 base, with 9 bases lying between them. CDR3 nucleotides: TGCGCCAGCAGCTTCGCGGAGCGGAACACCGGGGAGCTGTTTTTT. Amino acid sequence: CASSFAERNTGELFF.

The chain links TRBV5-6 to TRBJ1-1; 7 nucleotides match TRBD1. This CDR3 is 15 amino acids long. Germline assignment: CDR1 SGHDT and CDR2 YYEEEE. Trimming removed 4 bases from V and 3 bases from J; junction bases left unmatched: 9. CDR3 nucleotides: TGTGCCAGCAGCGGGGACAGCCGCGGGGACACTGAAGCTTTCTTT. Its protein product is CASSGDSRGDTEAFF. The entire variable domain, with the rest obtained from reference TRBV5-6 and TRBJ1-1, is as follows: DAGVTQSPTHLIKTRGQQVTLRCSPKSGHDTVSWYQQALGQGPQFIFQYYEEEERQRGNFPDRFSGHQFPNYSSELNVNALLLGDSALYLCASSGDSRGDTEAFFGQGTRLTVV.

The rearrangement joins TRBV11-2 to TRBJ2-7; 7 positions match TRBD2. Germline loops: CDR1 SGHAT, CDR2 FQNNGV. Trimming at V came to 4 bases and at J to 2 bases, leaving 8 bases not matched to a gene. This CDR3 contains 15 residues. CDR3 DNA sequence: TGTGCCAGCAGCTGGGGAGCGGGACTTGCCTACGAGCAGTACTTC. Translation gives CASSWGAGLAYEQYF.

The chain has TRBV3-1 and TRBJ1-1, with TRBD1 matching 8 bases. J gave up 1 base and V 4 bases, and 14 bases lay outside the gene matches. This CDR3 region has 18 residues. CDR1 and CDR2 from the germline V gene are LGHDT and YNNKEL (reference sequence). CDR3 sequence: CASSPLNSPGQGNTEAFF. The CDR3 nucleotides read TGTGCCAGCAGCCCCCTCAACTCCCCAGGACAGGGGAACACTGAAGCTTTCTTT.

The rearrangement uses TRBV4-1 and TRBJ1-1, with D unclear. The CDR3 runs to 15 residues. The germline V gene encodes CDR1 MGHRA and CDR2 YSYEKL. The ends were cut back, 4 bases at V and 1 base at J, with 13 bases in the middle. The chain's CDR3 is CASSPVPMRNTEAFF. CDR3 sequence (DNA): TGCGCCAGCAGCCCGGTACCTATGAGGAACACTGAAGCTTTCTTT.

The rearrangement uses TRBV6-5 and TRBJ1-5; possible D gene TRBD1, 6 bases. Germline CDR1 is MNHEY and CDR2 is SVGAGI. V was pared by 0 bases and J by 1 base, with 7 bases between. The CDR3 contains 15 residues. This CDR3 reads CASSYSQGSNQPQHF. The CDR3 DNA reads TGTGCCAGCAGTTACTCTCAGGGGAGCAATCAGCCCCAGCATTTT.

This clonotype was seen only a few times. This CDR3 is CASSLSGGSLISEAFF. The CDR3 bases are TGCGCCAGCAGCTTGTCCGGGGGTTCACTGATTTCTGAAGCTTTCTTT. This sequence joins TRBV5-1 and TRBJ1-1; D perhaps matches TRBD1 (5 bases). This CDR3 has 16 amino acids. Germline CDR1 is SGHRS and CDR2 is YFSETQ. The V end lost 1 base, the J end lost 6 bases, and 19 bases lay between the germline ends.

The V call is TRBV20-1, the J call TRBJ1-2; tentative D call: TRBD1 (6 bases). The CDR3 has 15 residues. The germline gives CDR1 DFQATT, CDR2 SNEGSKA (reference sequence). Trimming stripped 6 bases from V and 4 bases from J, with 21 bases between. CDR3 DNA: TGCAGTGCCCCGGACAGAAGGAACCCCTCCTATGGCTACACCTTC. Translated: CSAPDRRNPSYGYTF.

The CDR3 nucleotides read TGCGCCAGCAGCTTGGATGCGACCGGACTAGCGGGAGCCGACGAGCAGTACTTC. It is translated as CASSLDATGLAGADEQYF. V gene TRBV5-1 combines with J gene TRBJ2-7, with 13 bases that match TRBD2. The germline CDR1 and CDR2 sequences are SGHRS and YFSETQ. This CDR3 contains 18 residues. After removal of 0 bases from V and 5 bases from J, the junction contained 11 bases not matched to a gene.